Shown below are 10 T cell receptor beta chains from a single sample sequenced in a study of neurological immune-mediated disorders. TCRdb passed the 5' RACE reads through MiXCR, listing each CDR3 protein once. The sample contains 67,000 or so distinct CDR3 sequences, approximately 15% of which appear only once. The time point was: longitudinal time-point 1 (baseline). The sequencing sample was made of PBMCs. The receptors were gathered from a female donor with HTLV-1-associated myelopathy (HAM/TSP).

For this clonotype: This may come from a read error, since a much larger clone is one base off. The chain couples TRBV6-5 to TRBJ1-4; weak D call: TRBD1 (5 bases). Trimming cost V 6 bases and J 5 bases, with 13 bases left between them. There are 14 residues in the CDR3. Germline V lookup: CDR1 MNHEY, CDR2 SVGAGI. The CDR3 nucleotides are TGTGCCAGCAGCGTCGACAGTATGAATGAAAAACTGTTTTTT. It is translated as CASSVDSMNEKLFF.

This clonotype was counted ten times or more. The rearrangement links TRBV5-1 to TRBJ2-5; 7 positions agree with TRBD1. Trimming at V came to 2 bases and at J to 5 bases, leaving 6 bases not matched to a gene. Germline CDR1 is SGHRS and CDR2 is YFSETQ. There are 14 residues in the CDR3. Here the CDR3 reads CASSFRQGGETQYF. The CDR3 bases are TGCGCCAGCAGCTTTCGACAGGGCGGGGAGACCCAGTACTTC.

This clonotype has a count of ten or more. This chain uses TRBV2 with TRBJ1-5, with 10 positions matching TRBD1. J was trimmed by 9 bases and V by 7 bases; bases with no gene match: 9. The CDR3 spans 14 residues. Per the germline V gene, CDR1 is SNHLY and CDR2 is FYNNEI. The CDR3 DNA sequence: TGTGCCAGCAAGACCGGGACAGGGGAAGCGCCCCAGCATTTT. It is translated as CASKTGTGEAPQHF.

There are a few counts of this clonotype. The chain uses TRBV18 and TRBJ2-1; no clear D. Trimming pared 2 bases from V and 4 bases from J, leaving 9 bases between. Germline V lookup: CDR1 KGHSH, CDR2 LQKENI. The CDR3 is made up of 14 amino acids. CDR3 bases: TGTGCCAGCTCACCAAAAGCAGCGTACAATGAGCAGTTCTTC. Its translation is CASSPKAAYNEQFF.

This clonotype appeared many times. The J gene is TRBJ2-7, the V gene TRBV6-5, with D possibly being TRBD2 (5 bases). The CDR3 loop spans 16 amino acids. V was trimmed by 3 bases and J by 0 bases, leaving 15 bases between them. Germline V gene sequence: CDR1 MNHEY, CDR2 SVGAGI. The CDR3 region is CASSYSGFRTSYEQYF. The CDR3 DNA is TGTGCCAGCAGTTATTCGGGGTTTCGAACCTCCTACGAGCAGTACTTC.

In its sample, this clonotype was seen many times. The chain joins TRBV5-1 to TRBJ2-1; D ambiguous. Trimming cost V 5 bases and J 4 bases, with 4 bases left between them. CDR1 SGHRS and CDR2 YFSETQ come from the germline V gene. CDR3 size: 11 residues. CDR3 bases: TGCGCCAGCAGAGGGTACAATGAGCAGTTCTTC. Amino acid sequence: CASRGYNEQFF.

The table lists this clonotype with many counts. This rearrangement joins TRBV5-1 to TRBJ2-7, with D perhaps TRBD1 or TRBD2 (5 bases each). V was cut by 0 bases and J by 2 bases, with 15 bases left in between. The germline CDR1 and CDR2 sequences are SGHRS and YFSETQ. This CDR3 is 16 amino acids long. CDR3 in DNA: TGCGCCAGCAGCTTGGGAGGGGCAACACCGACCTACGAGCAGTACTTC. Protein product: CASSLGGATPTYEQYF.

This clonotype was seen just once. The V gene is TRBV28, the J gene TRBJ2-7; 7 bases map to TRBD1. The CDR3 length is 15 residues. Germline V gives CDR1 MDHEN, CDR2 SYDVKM. J lost 5 bases, V lost 4 bases, and 11 bases had no gene match. The CDR3 here is CASSSPADREHEQYV. CDR3 nucleotide sequence: TGTGCCAGCAGTTCCCCAGCCGACAGGGAACACGAGCAGTACGTC.

This clonotype was counted at least ten times. J is TRBJ2-3 and V is TRBV12-3 or TRBV12-4; no firm D call. CDR3 length: 13 amino acids. V lost 3 bases to trimming and J lost 7 bases, with 11 bases between them. This chain's CDR3 is CASSFTDGNTQYF. In DNA, the CDR3 is TGTGCCAGCAGTTTCACCGACGGAAATACGCAGTATTTT.

This clonotype was seen many times. The rearrangement links TRBV9 to TRBJ2-5; the D is unclear. Trimming removed 1 base from V and 4 bases from J, with 14 bases in between. The germline gives CDR1 SGDLS, CDR2 YYNGEE. CDR3 length equals 15 residues. The CDR3 region is CASSVLAVVGETQYF. CDR3 sequence (DNA): TGTGCCAGCAGCGTATTGGCCGTGGTCGGAGAGACCCAGTACTTC.